This T cell receptor (beta chain) was found in a study of siplizumab effects on memory and regulatory T cells. V was shortened by 3 bases and J by 4 bases, with 19 bases between the two germline ends. Germline-derived CDR1 and CDR2 are MGHRA and YSYEKL. This CDR3 has 16 amino acids. Notes on the study in general: Naive or memory phenotype was unassignable for roughly 75-96% of proliferating CD4+ or CD8+ clones. Naive T cells seemed more diverse than memory cells and seemed major alloresponse contributors. Among mappable alloreactive CD4+ clones, the Treg-derived fraction averaged 68.8% with siplizumab versus about 26% in controls. Alloreactive clones mapping to unstimulated subsets formed only a minor fraction.

Profiled with immunoSEQ multiplex PCR; TCRdb holds only in-frame clones, not every one. The profile shows some 100,000 clones, 91% of them singletons. Remarks on this clone: The target antigen is unknown.

The receptor was isolated from a human donor in good health. Some clones in this sample may be carry-over from other donors' samples. The chain uses TRBV4-1 and TRBJ2-7; D might be TRBD2 (6 bases). Sequencing was done on a sample of CD4+ T cells sorted from blood. CDR3 sequence reads: CASSHAGSIAPYEQYF. The CDR3 DNA sequence: TGCGCCAGCAGCCATGCGGGGTCCATAGCCCCTTACGAGCAGTACTTC.